This TCR beta chain comes out of a study of cytomegalovirus exposure and HLA in healthy donors. Regarding the study as a whole: In a later analysis, at a false discovery rate of 0.05, 15,000 to 20,000 TCR beta sequences matched HLA alleles. High sensitivity and specificity were reportedly achieved when the classifier diagnosed cytomegalovirus status.

Comment on this clone: What it binds is unknown.

In the PCR, 60 Vbeta and 13 Jbeta primers were used. Assay used: immunoSEQ multiplex PCR; TCRdb lists only in-frame clones, some missing. This table has 85,000 to 100,000 clones, 85% to 90% appearing once. The receptor comes from a man in his late teens or twenties in good health and CMV-seronegative. Source material: PBMCs.

The CDR3 is CASSQDAGPSNQPQHF. Here the CDR3 DNA reads TGCGCCAGCAGCCAAGATGCGGGGCCTAGCAATCAGCCCCAGCATTTT. V gene TRBV4-3 combines with J gene TRBJ1-5; a weak D match, TRBD1 (5 bases). This CDR3 comprises 16 residues. Trimming shortened V by 0 bases and J by 0 bases, and 9 bases separated the two germline ends. The germline V gene has CDR1 LGHNA and CDR2 YSLEER.